Shown below are 11 T cell receptor beta chains from a single sample sequenced in a study of T cell repertoires in cytomegalovirus infection. TCRdb passed the reads through MiXCR, listing each CDR3 protein once. The table has some 310,000 distinct CDR3 sequences, about 25% seen once. No antigen is known for these receptors. This specimen consisted of cultured PBMCs, obtained from culture after CMV antigen stimulation. The receptors stem from a human donor in good health (CMV status not recorded). Some clones in this sample may be carry-over from other donors' samples.

This clonotype was picked up one time. This chain links TRBV5-5 with TRBJ2-5, with a possible D match to TRBD1 (5 bases). The V gene's germline CDR1 is SGHKS and CDR2 YYEKEE (reference sequence). This CDR3 region has 15 residues. V was clipped by 4 bases and J by 3 bases, with 16 bases between them. This CDR3 reads CASSLLGLVKETQYF. The CDR3 region has the DNA TGTGCCAGCAGCCTTCTGGGGCTAGTGAAAGAGACCCAGTACTTC. Full variable domain (outside the CDR3, taken from reference TRBV5-5 and TRBJ2-5): DAGVTQSPTHLIKTRGQQVTLRCSPISGHKSVSWYQQVLGQGPQFIFQYYEKEERGRGNFPDRFSARQFPNYSSELNVNALLLGDSALYLCASSLLGLVKETQYFGPGTRLLVL.

The chain recombines TRBV7-2 with TRBJ1-1, with D maybe TRBD1 (6 bases). With 6 bases removed from V and 2 bases from J, the gap between germline ends came to 13 bases. Looked up from germline, CDR1 is SGHTA and CDR2 is FQGNSA. CDR3 length: 14 amino acids. In DNA form, the CDR3 reads TGTGCCAGCAGATCAAGGGGGGGTAACACTGAAGCTTTCTTT. Residues: CASRSRGGNTEAFF.

This clonotype was observed a few times. The gene calls are TRBV7-2 and TRBJ2-1, with 7 bases aligning to TRBD2. The CDR3 contains 12 residues. V lost 2 bases to trimming and J lost 10 bases; unmatched junction nucleotides: 2. The germline V gene encodes CDR1 SGHTA and CDR2 FQGNSA. CDR3 amino acids: CASSLSREEQFF. The CDR3 DNA follows: TGTGCCAGCAGCTTATCGCGGGAGGAGCAGTTCTTC.

Regarding this clonotype: As the CDR3 is not closed by the conserved phenylalanine or tryptophan, this likely results from a read error. The chain couples TRBV7-2 to TRBJ1-5; a weak D match, TRBD1 (5 bases). V lost 4 bases, J lost 0 bases, and 13 bases lay in between. This CDR3 comprises 16 residues. Germline CDR1 and CDR2: SGHTA and FQGNSA. As DNA, the CDR3 is TGTGCCAGCAGCTCCGGGACGAGGTATAGCAATCAGCCCCAGCATCTT. It specifies CASSSGTRYSNQPQHL.

The chain employs TRBV20-1 and TRBJ2-3; D gene unclear. V lost 5 bases to trimming and J lost 0 bases, with 12 bases between them. Germline loops: CDR1 DFQATT, CDR2 SNEGSKA (reference sequence). The CDR3 extends over 14 amino acids. CDR3 bases: TGCAGTGCTCCCCCCCCCCCCAGCACAGATACGCAGTATTTT. Translating gives CSAPPPPSTDTQYF.

The chain joins TRBV7-6 to TRBJ2-1; 8 nucleotides align to TRBD1. Germline CDR1 reads SGHVS; CDR2 reads FNYEAQ. The ends lost 4 bases at V and 6 bases at J; junction bases unmatched: 11. The CDR3 contains 16 residues. CDR3 nucleotides: TGTGCCAGCAGCTCAGCCCGGGACAGGTTCGGCAATGAGCAGTTCTTC. This codes for CASSSARDRFGNEQFF.

This clonotype was picked up a small number of times. The genes are TRBV12-3 or TRBV12-4 and TRBJ2-1; maybe TRBD2 (6 bases). Between the trimmed V and J ends, which lost 5 bases and 4 bases, there was a span of 15 bases. The CDR3 contains 15 residues. The CDR3 region is CASSMSGLDYNEQFF. DNA for the CDR3: TGTGCCAGCAGTATGTCGGGACTTGATTACAATGAGCAGTTCTTC.

This clonotype appeared many times. Written as DNA, the CDR3 is TGTGCCAGCAGCTTAGAAGCGGCGGGAGTCGGGAATGAGCAGTTCTTC. This encodes CASSLEAAGVGNEQFF. The gene calls are TRBV7-8 and TRBJ2-1; TRBD2 matches 7 bases. Germline CDR1 SGHVS, CDR2 FQNEAQ. V was clipped by 1 base and J by 7 bases; unmatched bases: 10. The CDR3 sequence is 16 residues long. The whole variable domain, filled in from reference TRBV7-8 and TRBJ2-1, reads GAGVSQSPRYKVAKRGQDVALRCDPISGHVSLFWYQQALGQGPEFLTYFQNEAQLDKSGLPSDRFFAERPEGSVSTLKIQRTQQEDSAVYLCASSLEAAGVGNEQFFGPGTRLTVL.

This clonotype was detected only a few times. The chain carries TRBV18 and TRBJ2-3; a weak D match, TRBD2 (6 bases). In germline, CDR1 is KGHSH, CDR2 LQKENI. The CDR3 runs 15 residues. V lost 4 bases, J lost 4 bases, and 15 bases lay in between. The CDR3 protein is CASSQRPGGADTQYF. The CDR3 DNA reads as TGTGCCAGCTCACAAAGGCCCGGGGGTGCAGATACGCAGTATTTT.

V and J are TRBV18 and TRBJ1-3; D gene ambiguous. The V end was cut by 3 bases, the J end by 0 bases, with 15 bases between. Germline V gene lookup returns CDR1 KGHSH and CDR2 LQKENI. The CDR3 spans 17 residues. Here the CDR3 reads CASSPNPGLNSGNTIYF. For the CDR3, the DNA is TGTGCCAGCTCACCCAACCCGGGATTAAACTCTGGAAACACCATATATTTT.

This clonotype turned up a few times. This rearrangement joins TRBV27 to TRBJ2-5, with TRBD2 matching over 13 bases. CDR1 and CDR2 from the germline V gene are MNHEY and SMNVEV (reference sequence). V lost 3 bases and J lost 5; bases outside the gene matches: 6. CDR3 size: 16 residues. This chain's CDR3 is CASSFSRTSGSETQYF. In DNA form, the CDR3 reads TGTGCCAGCAGTTTCTCCCGGACTAGCGGGAGTGAGACCCAGTACTTC.